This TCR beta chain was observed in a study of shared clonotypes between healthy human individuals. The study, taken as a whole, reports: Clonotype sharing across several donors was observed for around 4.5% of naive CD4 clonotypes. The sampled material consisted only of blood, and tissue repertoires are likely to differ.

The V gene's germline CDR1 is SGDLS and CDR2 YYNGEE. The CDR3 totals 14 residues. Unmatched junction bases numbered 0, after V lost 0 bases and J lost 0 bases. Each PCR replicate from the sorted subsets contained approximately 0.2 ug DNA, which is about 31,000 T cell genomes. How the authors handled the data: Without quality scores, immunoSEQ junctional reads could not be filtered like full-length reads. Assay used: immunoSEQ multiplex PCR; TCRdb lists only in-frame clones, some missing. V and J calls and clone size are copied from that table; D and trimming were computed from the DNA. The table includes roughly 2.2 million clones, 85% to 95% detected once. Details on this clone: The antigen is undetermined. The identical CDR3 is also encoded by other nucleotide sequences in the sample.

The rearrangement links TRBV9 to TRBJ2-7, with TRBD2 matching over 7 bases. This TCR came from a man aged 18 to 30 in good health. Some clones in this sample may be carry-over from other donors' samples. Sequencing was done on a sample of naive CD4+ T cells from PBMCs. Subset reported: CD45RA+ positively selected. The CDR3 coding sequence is TGTGCCAGCAGCGTAGCTAGCGGCTCCTACGAGCAGTACTTC. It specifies CASSVASGSYEQYF.